This T cell receptor beta chain came from a study of T cells after yellow fever vaccination (dated by TCRdb to 2018 to 2020). Broadly, across the study: The SMART-Seq v4 Ultra Low Input RNA kit was used to prepare libraries from fractions with low cell numbers. To follow T-cell clones before and after both primary and booster YFV17D yellow fever vaccination, bulk TCR alpha and beta repertoires underwent longitudinal sequencing. Two healthy male donors, one aged 18 to 30 and one aged 30 to 40 years, were included in the cohort. Blood was collected at multiple timepoints before and after primary and secondary immunization, and bulk PBMC replicates and cell subsets were isolated. Results the study describes overall, beyond this receptor: After the booster, most clones that had expanded after primary vaccination were detected again (over 95% of CD4 and 88% of CD8), suggesting broad maintenance of memory. Only a couple of donors were included in the study, so the extent to which the findings can be generalized is limited. A small fraction of clonotypes appeared in both the CD4 and CD8 compartments, likely as a result of convergent recombination. The secondary T-cell response was weaker than the primary response but faster, peaking on day 5 instead of day 15. FACS-sorted repertoires could contain abundant contaminating clonotypes from the bulk population, so computational filtering was required.

The treatment or condition label here, explained by the study, means: live attenuated yellow fever vaccine strain. At every blood-draw timepoint, two biological replicates of bulk PBMCs were collected. PBMCs were isolated from peripheral blood using a standard Ficoll-Paque protocol. RNA was extracted with TriZol from bulk PBMCs, CD4 and CD8 fractions, and dextramer-positive and dextramer-negative fractions. This clonotype appeared a few times. No cognate antigen has been identified for it. One base away there is no much larger clone; base qualities are not given. TCR cDNA was synthesized by 5'RACE template switching, through which a universal primer site and unique molecular identifiers were introduced. Priming for cDNA synthesis came from both the TCR alpha and TCR beta constant segments. Libraries were amplified in two PCR steps, with sample barcodes and sequencing adapters added in the second step. Sequencing of the libraries was done on either Illumina HiSeq 2500 (2x100 bp) or NovaSeq (2x150 bp). The original methods were these. MIGEC was used to demultiplex reads and collapse the reads into UMI consensus sequences, and MiXCR was used for V(D)J alignment. Clonotypes responding to the vaccine were identified with edgeR on replicate PBMC samples, with the criteria of FDR below 0.01 and a log2 fold change above 5 up to day 15. CD4 or CD8 identity was assigned to each bulk clonotype according to whether the clonotype was present at higher abundance in the sequenced CD4 repertoire or the sequenced CD8 repertoire. Using fastp trimming at Q25 and MiXCR clonotype assembly, TCRdb reanalyzed the public sequencing data and kept in-frame beta chains. Duplicate CDR3 protein sequences are folded into a single record with the most common DNA and genes. These V and J calls rely on TCRdb rather than the paper's analysis. The table for this sample lists about 550,000 distinct CDR3 sequences; about a fifth of them were counted only once. Around an eighth of the sample is held by the ten biggest clonotypes.

The cysteine opens and the phenylalanine closes a CDR3 of 14 amino acids. The sequence is cut down to CDR3 DNA, 42 bases in frame from base 1. V loses 8 bases at its end and J loses 7 bases; junction bases beyond the gene matches: 13. The germline V gene provides CDR1 SGHTA and CDR2 FQGNSA. Source: PBMCs, taken 15 days after the yellow fever booster vaccination. The sequence came from a man aged 30 to 39 who received the YFV17D yellow fever vaccine. The sequence is built from TRBV7-2 and TRBJ2-7; 8 of the junction bases match TRBD2. The CDR3 here reads CASGLSGGSREQYF. The bases are TGTGCCAGCGGACTCTCGGGAGGGTCGAGGGAGCAGTACTTC.